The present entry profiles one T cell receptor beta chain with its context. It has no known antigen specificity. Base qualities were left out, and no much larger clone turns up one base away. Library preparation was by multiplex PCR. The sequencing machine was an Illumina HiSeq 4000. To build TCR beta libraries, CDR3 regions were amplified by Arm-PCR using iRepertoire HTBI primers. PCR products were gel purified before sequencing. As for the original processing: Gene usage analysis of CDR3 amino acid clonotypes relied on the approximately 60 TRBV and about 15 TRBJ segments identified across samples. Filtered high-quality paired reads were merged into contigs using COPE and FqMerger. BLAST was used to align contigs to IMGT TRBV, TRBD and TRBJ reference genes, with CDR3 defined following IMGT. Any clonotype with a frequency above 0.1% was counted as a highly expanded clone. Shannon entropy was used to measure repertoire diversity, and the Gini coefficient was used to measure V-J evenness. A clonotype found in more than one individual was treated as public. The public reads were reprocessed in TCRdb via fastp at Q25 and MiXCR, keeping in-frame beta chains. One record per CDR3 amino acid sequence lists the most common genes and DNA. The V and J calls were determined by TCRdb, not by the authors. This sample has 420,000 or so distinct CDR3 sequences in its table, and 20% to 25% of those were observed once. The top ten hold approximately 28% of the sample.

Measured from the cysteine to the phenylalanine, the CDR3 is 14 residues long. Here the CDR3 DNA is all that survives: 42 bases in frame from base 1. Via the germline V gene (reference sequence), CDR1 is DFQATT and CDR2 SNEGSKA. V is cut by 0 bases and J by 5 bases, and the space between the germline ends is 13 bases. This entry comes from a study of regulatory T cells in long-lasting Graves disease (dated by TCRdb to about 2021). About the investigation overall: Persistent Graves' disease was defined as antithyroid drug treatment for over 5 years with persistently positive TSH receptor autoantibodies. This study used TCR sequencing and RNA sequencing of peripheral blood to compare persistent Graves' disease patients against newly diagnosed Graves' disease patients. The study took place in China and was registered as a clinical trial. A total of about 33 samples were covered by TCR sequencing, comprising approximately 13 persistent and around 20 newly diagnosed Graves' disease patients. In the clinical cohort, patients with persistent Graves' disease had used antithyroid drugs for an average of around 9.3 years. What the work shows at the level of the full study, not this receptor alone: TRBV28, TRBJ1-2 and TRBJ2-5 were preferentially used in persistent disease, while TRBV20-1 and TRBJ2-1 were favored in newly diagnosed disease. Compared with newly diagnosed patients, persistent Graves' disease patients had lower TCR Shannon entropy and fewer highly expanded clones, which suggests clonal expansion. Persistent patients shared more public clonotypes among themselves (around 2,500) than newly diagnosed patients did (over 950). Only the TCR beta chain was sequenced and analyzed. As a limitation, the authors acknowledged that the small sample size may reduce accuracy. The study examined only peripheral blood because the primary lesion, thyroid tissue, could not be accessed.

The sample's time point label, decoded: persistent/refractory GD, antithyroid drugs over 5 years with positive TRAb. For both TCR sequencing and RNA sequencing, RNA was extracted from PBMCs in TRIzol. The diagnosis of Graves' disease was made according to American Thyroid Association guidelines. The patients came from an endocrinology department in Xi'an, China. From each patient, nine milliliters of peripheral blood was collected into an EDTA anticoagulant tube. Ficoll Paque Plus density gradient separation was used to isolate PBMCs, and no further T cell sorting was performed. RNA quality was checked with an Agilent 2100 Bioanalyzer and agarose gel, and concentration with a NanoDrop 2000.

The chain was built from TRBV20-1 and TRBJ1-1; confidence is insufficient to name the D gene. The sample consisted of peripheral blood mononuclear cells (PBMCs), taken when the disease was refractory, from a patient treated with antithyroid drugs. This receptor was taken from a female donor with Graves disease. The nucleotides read TGCAGTGCTAGAGATATCGCGTTGACTACTGAAGCTTTCTTT. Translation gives CSARDIALTTEAFF.